Listed below are T cell receptor beta chains from one sample, sequenced in a study of T cells in Graves' hyperthyroidism and ophthalmopathy. A single record per CDR3 protein comes from TCRdb applying MiXCR to the multiplex PCR reads. The sample lists more than 650,000 distinct CDR3 sequences, 13% to 15% seen once, with more than 8.5% in the top ten. The sample consisted of blood. These receptors were obtained from a woman aged 18 to 35 with Graves' hyperthyroidism. The conserved cysteine and the conserved F or W are not part of the CDR3 here.

TRBV7-9 | ASSSNYPSTDTQY
TRBV12-3/TRBV12-4 | ASSSLTGRGRNEQF
TRBV12-3/TRBV12-4 | ASSLVAEIYNEQF
TRBV6-1 | ASSKRDFNTGELF
TRBV7-2 | ASSLVLLPTYEQY
TRBV2 | ASSRPASQETQY
TRBV29-1 | STVRDRYSNEQF
TRBV28 | ASSVRQVPDTQY
TRBV6-1 | ASKSGLATYEQY
TRBV7-2 | ASSLGSSFYEQY
TRBV7-9 | ASSPSPGNQPQH
TRBV6-1 | ASSYSGVAF
TRBV11-3 | ASSLGGTTSTDTQY
TRBV12-3/TRBV12-4 | ASSLDMGSPLH
TRBV5-1 | ASSLVPLNYEQY
TRBV7-3 | ASSLMGGGTYEQY
TRBV25-1 | ASAERERPSDTQY
TRBV2 | ASNEGVGQY
TRBV4-1 | ASSPPRAGERETQY
TRBV10-3 | AILIGDSPDTQY
TRBV30 | AWEYGQLNTEAF
TRBV10-1 | ASSGPSDTQY
TRBV12-3/TRBV12-4 | ASTSPWDEKLF
TRBV6-1 | ASSLTSRIANTEAF
TRBV28 | ASGTGTGFNQPQH
TRBV5-6 | ASSVQGNTEAF
TRBV14 | ASSQDYPGPREKLF
TRBV6-1 | ASIRGTGMGPNQPQH